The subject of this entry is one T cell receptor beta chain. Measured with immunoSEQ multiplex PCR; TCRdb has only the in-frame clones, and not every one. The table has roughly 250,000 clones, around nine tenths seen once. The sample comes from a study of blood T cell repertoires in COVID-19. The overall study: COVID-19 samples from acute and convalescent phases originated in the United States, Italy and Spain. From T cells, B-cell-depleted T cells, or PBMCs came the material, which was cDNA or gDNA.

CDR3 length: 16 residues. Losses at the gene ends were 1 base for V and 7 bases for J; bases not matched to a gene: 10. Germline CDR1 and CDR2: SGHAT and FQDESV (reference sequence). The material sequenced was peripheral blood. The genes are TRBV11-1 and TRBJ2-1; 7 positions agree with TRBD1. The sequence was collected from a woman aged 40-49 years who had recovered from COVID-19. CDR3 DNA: TGTGCCAGCAGCTTAGGGGACAGTACGGTTGGGAATGAGCAGTTCTTC. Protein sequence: CASSLGDSTVGNEQFF.